These 9 T cell receptor beta chains were sequenced from one sample in a study of shared clonotypes between healthy human individuals. TCRdb keeps only in-frame clones here, not all; method: immunoSEQ multiplex PCR. The sample lists 600,000 to 750,000 clones, approximately 77% occurring once. Sequenced input: memory CD4+ T cells sorted from blood. Described subset: CD45RA-negative fraction. These receptors came from a woman aged 30 to 39 in good health.

The rearrangement links TRBV20-1 to TRBJ1-2; no clear D gene. Trimming removed 5 bases at V and 5 bases at J, with 9 bases between. The CDR3 runs 11 residues. Germline-derived CDR1 and CDR2 are DFQATT and SNEGSKA (reference sequence). CDR3: CSAGQRYGYTF. The CDR3 region has the DNA TGCAGTGCTGGGCAGAGATATGGCTACACCTTC.

The chain has TRBV7-2 and TRBJ2-3; D gene uncertain. The CDR3 runs to 15 residues. V was trimmed by 1 base and J by 0 bases, leaving 8 bases between them. Germline V gene data show CDR1 as SGHTA and CDR2 as FQGNSA. For the CDR3, the DNA is TGTGCCAGCAGCTTAGACAACGCTAGCACAGATACGCAGTATTTT. Translation gives CASSLDNASTDTQYF.

The J gene is TRBJ1-5, the V gene TRBV30; possibly TRBD1 for D (6 bases). Trimming left V 2 bases short and J 7 bases short, with 15 bases between. CDR3 length: 14 residues. Germline CDR1 is GTSNPN and CDR2 is SVGIG (reference sequence). CDR3 amino acids: CAWSRGTVEQPQHF. Written as DNA, the CDR3 is TGTGCCTGGAGTAGGGGGACCGTCGAACAGCCCCAGCATTTT.

The J gene is TRBJ1-4, the V gene TRBV6-5; D not resolved. V lost 4 bases and J lost 0, with 0 bases in between. The CDR3 contains 12 residues. From germline, CDR1 is MNHEY and CDR2 SVGAGI. CDR3 amino acids: CASSSTNEKLFF. CDR3 DNA sequence: TGTGCCAGCAGTTCAACTAATGAAAAACTGTTTTTT.

The chain links TRBV5-1 to TRBJ2-1; 10 bases map to TRBD2. From germline, CDR1 is SGHRS and CDR2 YFSETQ. Trimming cost V 4 bases and J 6 bases; bases outside gene matches: 7. This CDR3 comprises 15 residues. The CDR3 spells CASSPGTSDFNEQFF. The CDR3 coding sequence is TGCGCCAGCAGCCCTGGGACTAGCGATTTCAATGAGCAGTTCTTC.

This clone was counted a few times. The chain recombines TRBV5-1 with TRBJ1-1, with D unclear. Germline-derived CDR1 and CDR2 are SGHRS and YFSETQ. Trimming shortened V by 0 bases and J by 6 bases, and 9 bases separated the two germline ends. This CDR3 is built from 13 residues. The CDR3 is CASSLVGDAEAFF. CDR3 DNA: TGCGCCAGCAGCTTGGTGGGTGACGCTGAAGCTTTCTTT.

The chain joins TRBV27 to TRBJ2-7, with TRBD2 identical over 13 bases. Germline CDR1 is MNHEY and CDR2 is SMNVEV (reference sequence). This CDR3 has 16 residues. V gave up 4 bases and J gave up 1 base; unmatched junction bases: 4. The CDR3 reads CASSSPGLAGSYEQYF. The CDR3 DNA sequence: TGTGCCAGCAGTTCCCCGGGACTAGCGGGATCCTACGAGCAGTACTTC.

The chain has TRBV5-6 and TRBJ2-5; a possible D gene is TRBD2 (5 bases). Germline V CDR1 and CDR2: SGHDT, YYEEEE. This CDR3 is built from 14 residues. V gave up 2 bases and J gave up 2 bases, with 10 bases separating them. CDR3 region: CASSLLDAQETQYF. The CDR3 nucleotides read TGTGCCAGCAGCTTACTAGACGCGCAAGAGACCCAGTACTTC.

The chain uses TRBV6-1 and TRBJ1-1, with D possibly being TRBD1 (5 bases). Per the germline V gene, CDR1 is MNHNS and CDR2 is SASEGT. This CDR3 has 15 amino acids. V lost 2 bases and J lost 3, with 13 bases in between. The CDR3 DNA reads as TGTGCCAGCAGTGAATATTGGCAGGGTGACACTGAAGCTTTCTTT. Translation gives CASSEYWQGDTEAFF.